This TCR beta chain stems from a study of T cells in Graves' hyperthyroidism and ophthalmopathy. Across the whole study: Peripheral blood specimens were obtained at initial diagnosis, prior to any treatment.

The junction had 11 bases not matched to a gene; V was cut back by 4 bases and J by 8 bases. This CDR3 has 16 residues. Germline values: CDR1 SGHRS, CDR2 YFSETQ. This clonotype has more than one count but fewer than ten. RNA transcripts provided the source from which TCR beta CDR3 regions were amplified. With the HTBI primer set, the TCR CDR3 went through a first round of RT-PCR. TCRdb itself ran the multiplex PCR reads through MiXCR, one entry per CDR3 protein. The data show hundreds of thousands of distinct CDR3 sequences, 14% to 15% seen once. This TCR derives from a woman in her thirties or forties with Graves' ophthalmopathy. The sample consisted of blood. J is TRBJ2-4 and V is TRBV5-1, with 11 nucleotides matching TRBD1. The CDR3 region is CASSHRDRGFRDIQYF. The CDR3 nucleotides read TGCGCCAGCAGCCACCGGGACAGGGGGTTTAGGGACATTCAGTACTTC.